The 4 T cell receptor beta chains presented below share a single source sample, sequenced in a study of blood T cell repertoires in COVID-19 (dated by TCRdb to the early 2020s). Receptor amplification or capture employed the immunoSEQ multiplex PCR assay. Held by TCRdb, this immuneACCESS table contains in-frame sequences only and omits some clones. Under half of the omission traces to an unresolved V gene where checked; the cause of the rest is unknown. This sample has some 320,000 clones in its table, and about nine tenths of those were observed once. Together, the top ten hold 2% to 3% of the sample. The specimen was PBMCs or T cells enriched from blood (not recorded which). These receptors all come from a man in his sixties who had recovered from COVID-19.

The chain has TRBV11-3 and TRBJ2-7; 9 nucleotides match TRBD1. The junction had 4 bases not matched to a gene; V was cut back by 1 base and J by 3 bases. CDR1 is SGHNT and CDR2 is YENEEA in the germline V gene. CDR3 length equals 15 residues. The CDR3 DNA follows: TGTGCCAGCAGCTTAGGGTGGACAGGGGTCTACGAGCAGTACTTC. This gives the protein CASSLGWTGVYEQYF.

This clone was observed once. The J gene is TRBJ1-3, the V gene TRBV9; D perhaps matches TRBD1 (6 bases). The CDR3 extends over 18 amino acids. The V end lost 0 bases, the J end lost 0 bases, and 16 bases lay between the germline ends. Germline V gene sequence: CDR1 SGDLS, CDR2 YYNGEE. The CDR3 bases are TGTGCCAGCAGCGTAGGAGAGATGGGACACTCCTCTGGAAACACCATATATTTT. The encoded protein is CASSVGEMGHSSGNTIYF.

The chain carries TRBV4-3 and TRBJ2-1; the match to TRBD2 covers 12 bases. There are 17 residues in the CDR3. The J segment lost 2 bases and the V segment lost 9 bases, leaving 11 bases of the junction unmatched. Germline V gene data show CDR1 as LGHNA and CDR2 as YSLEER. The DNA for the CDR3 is TGCGCCAGTCAGGGGCTAGCGGGGGGGCAGACCTACAATGAGCAGTTCTTC. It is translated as CASQGLAGGQTYNEQFF.

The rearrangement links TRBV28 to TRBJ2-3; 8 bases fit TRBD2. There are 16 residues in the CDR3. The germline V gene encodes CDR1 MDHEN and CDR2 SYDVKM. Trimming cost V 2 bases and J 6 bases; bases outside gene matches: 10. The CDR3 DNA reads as TGTGCCAGCAGTTTACCTCACGGGAGGGGCGGGGATACGCAGTATTTT. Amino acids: CASSLPHGRGGDTQYF.